A selection of T cell receptor beta chains follows, all from one sample in a study of shared clonotypes between healthy human individuals. The method was immunoSEQ multiplex PCR; TCRdb's version includes in-frame clones alone and lacks a portion of them. The sample yields about 2.5 million clones, roughly 92% seen once. The sequenced sample was naive CD4+ T cells from PBMCs. The receptors here all came from a man aged 18-30 years in good health. Some clones in this sample may be carry-over from other donors' samples. CDR3s include the opening cysteine and the closing phenylalanine or tryptophan. D genes are given only for firm matches. Expanded clones get a size class; other rows say once, few or many, or leave the size out.

CDR3 DNA,CDR3 protein,V gene,clone size,D gene,J gene
TGTGCCAGCAGCCCGAGGACTAGCGGGAGTGACATTCAGTACTTC,CASSPRTSGSDIQYF,TRBV7-9,NA,TRBD2,TRBJ2-4
TGCAGCGTTGAGCCCCGATTGACTAGCGGGGAGCAGTTCTTC,CSVEPRLTSGEQFF,TRBV29-1,NA,TRBD2,TRBJ2-1
TGTGCCAGTCAGGTTTACACCGGGGAGCTGTTTTTT,CASQVYTGELFF,TRBV2,few,NA,TRBJ2-2
TGTGCCAGCAGCACCAGATCGGGAAACACCATATATTTT,CASSTRSGNTIYF,TRBV5-4,NA,NA,TRBJ1-3
TGTGCCAGCAGTTCCGCGGGAGCCCGCTACAATGAGCAGTTCTTC,CASSSAGARYNEQFF,TRBV28,once,TRBD2,TRBJ2-1
TGTGCCAGCTCACCTCTTACAGTAGCGGTCCAAGAGACCCAGTACTTC,CASSPLTVAVQETQYF,TRBV18,NA,NA,TRBJ2-5
TGTGCCAGCAGCAGCGGACAGGGGAGTTCCTACGAGCAGTACTTC,CASSSGQGSSYEQYF,TRBV5-4,NA,TRBD1,TRBJ2-7
TGTGCCTGGAGTGTACGTGGACAGTACAATCAGCCCCAGCATTTT,CAWSVRGQYNQPQHF,TRBV30,NA,NA,TRBJ1-5
TGTGCCAGCAGTTCTAGCCGGGTGGCCTACAATGAGCAGTTCTTC,CASSSSRVAYNEQFF,TRBV7-6,NA,NA,TRBJ2-1
TGTGCCAGCAGCGTAGCAGGCCGGGTGGTGAACGAGCAGTACTTC,CASSVAGRVVNEQYF,TRBV9,NA,NA,TRBJ2-7
TGTGCCAGCAGCTTTCATCTGGGGGGTTTGAACAATGAGCAGTTCTTC,CASSFHLGGLNNEQFF,TRBV11-2,NA,NA,TRBJ2-1
TGTGCAAGTCGCTGCACTACAGGGATCACTGAAGCTTTCTTT,CASRCTTGITEAFF,TRBV12-2,NA,NA,TRBJ1-1
TGTGCCAGCAGTTTATTTGAATGGGGAGGTGGTGAAAAACTGTTTTTT,CASSLFEWGGGEKLFF,TRBV28,few,NA,TRBJ1-4
TGTGCCAGCTCACCAGGAGGGTCAGAGACCCAGTACTTC,CASSPGGSETQYF,TRBV18,NA,NA,TRBJ2-5
TGTGCCAGCAGCTTAGGACCGAATCAGCCCCAGCATTTT,CASSLGPNQPQHF,TRBV11-2,NA,NA,TRBJ1-5
TGTGCCAGCTCACCACTAGCGGGACAGACTTACGAGCAGTACTTC,CASSPLAGQTYEQYF,TRBV18,NA,NA,TRBJ2-7
TGTGCCAGCAGGGAAGCGGGCGGGGCCCTCTTGGGGAATGAGCAGTTCTTC,CASREAGGALLGNEQFF,TRBV27,NA,NA,TRBJ2-1
TGTGCCAGCAGCTTAGCAACGCTAATCCACAATGAGCAGTTCTTC,CASSLATLIHNEQFF,TRBV7-2,NA,NA,TRBJ2-1
TGTGCCAGCAGCGTAAGACAGGGCTGGGACACTGAAGCTTTCTTT,CASSVRQGWDTEAFF,TRBV9,NA,TRBD1,TRBJ1-1
TGTGCCAGCGGGCTCACATTGCAAGAGACCCAGTACTTC,CASGLTLQETQYF,TRBV6-1,NA,NA,TRBJ2-5
TGTGCCAGCAGTACAGGGGGCGCGAACACCGGGGAGCTGTTTTTT,CASSTGGANTGELFF,TRBV25-1,once,TRBD1,TRBJ2-2
TGTGCCACCAGCAGAGAGACAATTAACTATGGCTACACCTTC,CATSRETINYGYTF,TRBV15,NA,NA,TRBJ1-2
TGCGCCAGCAGCTTGTCAACAGATACGCAGTATTTT,CASSLSTDTQYF,TRBV5-1,NA,NA,TRBJ2-3
TGTGCCAGCAGATCAACAGGGACCGGGGAGCTGTTTTTT,CASRSTGTGELFF,TRBV7-2,NA,NA,TRBJ2-2
TGTGCCAGCAGCTGGGGACGGTACAATGAGCAGTTCTTC,CASSWGRYNEQFF,TRBV5-4,NA,NA,TRBJ2-1
TGTGCCAGCAGTTTAAGGTTTTCCCACGAGCAGTACTTC,CASSLRFSHEQYF,TRBV28,NA,NA,TRBJ2-7
TGCGCCAGCAGCTTGGATGGACTAGCGGCCGCCTACGAGCAGTACTTC,CASSLDGLAAAYEQYF,TRBV5-1,NA,TRBD2,TRBJ2-7